The entry below gives a single T cell receptor (beta chain) sequence along with its context. Its matching antigen is unknown. This entry comes from a study of cytomegalovirus exposure and HLA in healthy donors. In the study overall: Of some 400 genotyped donors, 81% clustered with self-reported Caucasian donors. Points from the study as a whole: Common viral pathogens seemed to be connected with several of the most significant clusters, according to a later analysis. Data from an earlier analysis indicated that most TCR beta V segments were productive either about 90% or about 30% of the time.

The primer mix had 60 Vbeta and 13 Jbeta primers. Clones were read by immunoSEQ multiplex PCR, and TCRdb kept only the in-frame ones, dropping some. The sample shows around 300,000 clones, about four fifths of them seen only once. The CDR3 is made up of 16 amino acids. The V gene's germline CDR1 is SGHDN and CDR2 FVKESK. The trim removed 0 bases at V and 4 bases at J, leaving 6 bases unmatched. The source of this sequence is a woman in her 40s in good health and CMV-seropositive. The sample consisted of PBMCs. V is TRBV14 and J is TRBJ2-3; TRBD2 agrees at 8 bases. CDR3 sequence: CASSQEWLAGADTQYF. CDR3 DNA: TGTGCCAGCAGCCAAGAATGGCTAGCGGGCGCAGATACGCAGTATTTT.